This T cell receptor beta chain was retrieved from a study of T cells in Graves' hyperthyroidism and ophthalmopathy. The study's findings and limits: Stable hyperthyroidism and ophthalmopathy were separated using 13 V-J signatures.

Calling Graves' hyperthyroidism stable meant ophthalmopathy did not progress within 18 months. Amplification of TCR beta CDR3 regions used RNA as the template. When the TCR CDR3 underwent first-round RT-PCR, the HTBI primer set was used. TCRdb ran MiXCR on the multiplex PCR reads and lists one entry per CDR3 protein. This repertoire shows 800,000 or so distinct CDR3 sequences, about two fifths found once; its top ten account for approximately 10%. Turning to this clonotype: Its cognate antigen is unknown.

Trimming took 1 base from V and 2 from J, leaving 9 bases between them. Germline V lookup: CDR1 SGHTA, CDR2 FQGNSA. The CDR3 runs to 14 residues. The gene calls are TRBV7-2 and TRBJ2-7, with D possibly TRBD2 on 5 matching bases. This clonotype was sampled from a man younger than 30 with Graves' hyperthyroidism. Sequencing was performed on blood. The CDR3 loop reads CASSLVSGTYEQYF. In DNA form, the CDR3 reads TGTGCCAGCAGCTTAGTGTCGGGGACCTACGAGCAGTACTTC.